These T cell receptor beta chains were read from a single sample in a study of T cell responses to AZD1222 COVID-19 vaccine. Profiled with immunoSEQ multiplex PCR; TCRdb holds only in-frame clones, not every one. The sample lists 110,000 to 150,000 clones; 80% to 90% were seen once. The sequencing used peripheral blood, collected on day 0 of AZD1222 vaccination. These receptors were obtained from an adult in good health. The conserved cysteine and the conserved F or W are not part of the CDR3 here.

CDR3 protein | J gene | CDR3 length | V gene
ASSRPGLGAGNIQY | TRBJ2-4 | 14 | TRBV5-5
ASSFRTPAEQY | TRBJ2-7 | 11 | TRBV5-1
ASSNAGNIQPQH | TRBJ1-5 | 12 | TRBV19
ASSPGGVKIIYEQY | TRBJ2-7 | 14 | TRBV3-1/TRBV3-2
ARDSRQPQH | TRBJ1-5 | 9 | TRBV19
SVWTSGAPGTQY | TRBJ2-3 | 12 | TRBV29-1
ASSEGQGPYSYNEQF | TRBJ2-1 | 15 | TRBV27
ASSVEGQGGTPLH | TRBJ1-6 | 13 | TRBV9
ASSFRGSEAF | TRBJ1-1 | 10 | TRBV27
ASSLLGRNYGYT | TRBJ1-2 | 12 | TRBV7-9
ASSNRDRGLLRSNEKLF | TRBJ1-4 | 17 | TRBV19
ASSLGAGGTGELF | TRBJ2-2 | 13 | TRBV6-5
ATSRGQGAETQY | TRBJ2-5 | 12 | TRBV24-1
ASRAGSSYNEQF | TRBJ2-1 | 12 | TRBV18
ASRTDRGNQPQH | TRBJ1-5 | 12 | TRBV6-5
ASSLVGTSGANVLT | TRBJ2-6 | 14 | TRBV5-1
ASRAGHGGDNEQF | TRBJ2-1 | 13 | TRBV6-5
ASSYRQHNEKLF | TRBJ1-4 | 12 | TRBV6-6
ASSEVMGLDSGNTIY | TRBJ1-3 | 15 | TRBV6-1
ATSRDGLNNAEAF | TRBJ1-1 | 13 | TRBV15
ASSELGRGREYGYT | TRBJ1-2 | 14 | TRBV2
ASSLGRGPQSEAF | TRBJ1-1 | 13 | TRBV28
ASSLDMKTNRETQY | TRBJ2-5 | 14 | TRBV5-1
ASEDRGGRAWF | TRBJ2-1 | 11 | TRBV7-9
ASGRDPTEAF | TRBJ1-1 | 10 | TRBV5-1
ASSLAGQSSNQPQH | TRBJ1-5 | 14 | TRBV5-6
ASSLDVGGHVAEQY | TRBJ2-7 | 14 | TRBV5-6
ASSQGAGGSAEQY | TRBJ2-7 | 13 | TRBV3-1/TRBV3-2
AISKVAGAGQF | TRBJ2-1 | 11 | TRBV10-3